These T cell receptor beta chains were read from a single sample in a study of control samples from healthy donors and cancer patients. Some clones are missing from TCRdb's copy, which holds only in-frame ones; the method was immunoSEQ multiplex PCR. The sample shows approximately 49,000 clones, around 90% of them seen only once. The sequenced sample was PBMCs. Receptors originate from a middle-aged man with colorectal cancer. Each CDR3 is given with its conserved first and last residue. A D gene is named only where the DNA matches it firmly. Part of the rows lack a size; the others show once, few, many or a class for expanded clones.

j_gene | d_gene | v_gene | abundance | CDR3nt | CDR3aa
TRBJ1-1 | NA | TRBV18 | NA | TGTGCCAGCTCAACCCGGACGGGGATGAACACTGAAGCTTTCTTT | CASSTRTGMNTEAFF
TRBJ2-3 | NA | TRBV3-1/TRBV3-2 | NA | TGTGCCAGCAGCCAAGTTAGGGATACGCAGTATTTT | CASSQVRDTQYF
TRBJ2-1 | NA | TRBV3-1/TRBV3-2 | NA | TGTGCCAGCAGCCGGACCGAGTCCTACAATGAGCAGTTCTTC | CASSRTESYNEQFF
TRBJ2-7 | NA | TRBV28 | NA | TGTGCCAGCAGTTCCTCGGACTTTGAGCAGTACTTC | CASSSSDFEQYF
TRBJ2-2 | NA | TRBV29-1 | NA | TGCAGCGTTGACAGGGACAACACCGGGGAGCTGTTTTTT | CSVDRDNTGELFF
TRBJ2-1 | TRBD2 | TRBV5-1 | once | TGCGCCAGCACCTTGGGGGGGTCGCCTTATGAGCAGTTCTTC | CASTLGGSPYEQFF
TRBJ2-3 | TRBD1 | TRBV3-1/TRBV3-2 | NA | TGTGCCAGCAGCCAATTCGACAGGGCAAACACAGATACGCAGTATTTT | CASSQFDRANTDTQYF
TRBJ1-1 | NA | TRBV27 | NA | TGTGCCAGCAGTTTTGAGGGGATGAACACTGAAGCTTTCTTT | CASSFEGMNTEAFF
TRBJ1-1 | NA | TRBV10-3 | NA | TGTGCCATCAGTGAGAGGCCACCTGAAGCTTTCTTT | CAISERPPEAFF
TRBJ2-1 | TRBD2 | TRBV7-9 | NA | TGTGCCAGCAGCTTAGCGAGGACTAGCGCGAGCTCCTACAATGAGCAGTTCTTC | CASSLARTSASSYNEQFF
TRBJ2-7 | TRBD2 | TRBV3-1/TRBV3-2 | NA | TGTGCCAGCAGCCAAGGGGACTGGACTAGCGGGACGTACGAGCAGTACTTC | CASSQGDWTSGTYEQYF
TRBJ2-1 | NA | TRBV11-3 | NA | TGTGCCAGCAGCTTATTGGATGAAGAGTCCTACAATGAGCAGTTCTTC | CASSLLDEESYNEQFF
TRBJ2-2 | NA | TRBV5-5 | NA | TGTGCCAGCAGCTTAAGGGTTACCGGGGAGCTGTTTTTT | CASSLRVTGELFF
TRBJ2-1 | NA | TRBV27 | NA | TGTGCCAGCAGTTCCCCTGGATGGGTTGAGCAGTTCTTC | CASSSPGWVEQFF
TRBJ2-7 | TRBD1 | TRBV29-1 | NA | TGCAGCGTTGGGGTCAGGGGGTACGAGCAGTACTTC | CSVGVRGYEQYF
TRBJ1-6 | NA | TRBV9 | few | TGTGCCAGCAGCGTTAGCCGGGACCCAAATTCACCCCTCCACTTT | CASSVSRDPNSPLHF
TRBJ1-5 | NA | TRBV19 | NA | TGTGCCAGTAGGGTGGGAGGGATCGGCAATCAGCCCCAGCATTTT | CASRVGGIGNQPQHF
TRBJ2-1 | TRBD1 | TRBV6-4 | NA | TGTGCCAGCAGCGGGGACACGGCCTCAGGGGGAGAGCAGTTCTTC | CASSGDTASGGEQFF
TRBJ2-5 | NA | TRBV6-5 | once | TGTGCCAGCAGCGGACCCATCGGAGAGACCCAGTACTTC | CASSGPIGETQYF
TRBJ2-2 | TRBD2 | TRBV19 | NA | TGTGCCAGTAGCCTTTCTCCTATAGCGGGAGAGAACACCGGGGAGCTGTTTTTT | CASSLSPIAGENTGELFF
TRBJ2-1 | TRBD2 | TRBV12-3/TRBV12-4 | NA | TGTGCCAGCAGTCCTAGCGGGAGGGCCCAGTTCTTC | CASSPSGRAQFF
TRBJ2-3 | NA | TRBV27 | NA | TGTGCCAGCAGTTCCCAGGAAAGGAATACGCAGTATTTT | CASSSQERNTQYF
TRBJ2-7 | TRBD1 | TRBV28 | once | TGTGCCAGCAGTTTATTTGCGACAGGGGTGGGCGAGCAGTACTTC | CASSLFATGVGEQYF
TRBJ2-6 | NA | TRBV3-1/TRBV3-2 | NA | TGTGCCAGCAGCCACATCCGACAGACAGGTTGGGTCCTGACTTTC | CASSHIRQTGWVLTF